This T cell receptor (beta chain) was captured in a study of blood T cell repertoires in COVID-19. Study in general: The United States, Italy and Spain provided the acute and convalescent COVID-19 samples. Nucleic acid was either cDNA or gDNA, and it came from T cells, B-cell-depleted T cells, or PBMCs.

CDR1 SGHNT and CDR2 YYREEE come from the germline V gene (reference sequence). The CDR3 loop spans 16 amino acids. J lost 6 bases, V lost 0 bases, and 7 bases had no gene match. As processed by the authors: Amplification of reference gene primers was used by the study to estimate nucleated cell counts. Profiled with immunoSEQ multiplex PCR; TCRdb holds only in-frame clones, not every one. D and trimming come from the DNA, and the V and J calls and clone size come from that table. The sample lists about 20,000 clones, about 91% occurring once. The chain uses TRBV5-4 and TRBJ2-1, with TRBD2 matching over 9 bases. This clonotype was obtained from a man in his sixties or seventies with active COVID-19. Source material: peripheral blood. The CDR3, as DNA: TGTGCCAGCAGCTTGGATCTCGGCGGGAGGGCCAATGAGCAGTTCTTC. Translated, it gives CASSLDLGGRANEQFF.